This is a list of T cell receptor beta chains from one sample in a study of control samples from healthy donors and cancer patients. The table came from immunoSEQ multiplex PCR; TCRdb's copy has only in-frame clones and leaves some out. The sample carries more than 95,000 clones, almost 95% recorded once. Sample: PBMCs. The receptors were sampled from an elderly man with head and neck cancer. The CDR3 runs from the conserved cysteine through the conserved F or W. A D gene is named only where the DNA matches it firmly.

j_gene: TRBJ1-5
v_gene: TRBV19
d_gene: -
CDR3nt: TGTGCCAGTAGTCCCCTCGGGACGGATAGCAATCAGCCCCAGCATTTT
CDR3aa: CASSPLGTDSNQPQHF

j_gene: TRBJ2-7
v_gene: TRBV7-9
d_gene: TRBD2
CDR3nt: TGTGCCAGCAGCTTATTCGGGGGGGTCCAGCGGACCTCCTCCTACGAGCAGTACTTC
CDR3aa: CASSLFGGVQRTSSYEQYF

j_gene: TRBJ1-1
v_gene: TRBV6-5
d_gene: -
CDR3nt: TGTGCCAGCAGTTATGATCCGGGGATCATGAACACTGAAGCTTTCTTT
CDR3aa: CASSYDPGIMNTEAFF

j_gene: TRBJ2-6
v_gene: TRBV3-1/TRBV3-2
d_gene: -
CDR3nt: TGTGCCAGCAGCCTGAACTCTGGGGCCAACGTCCTGACTTTC
CDR3aa: CASSLNSGANVLTF

j_gene: TRBJ2-1
v_gene: TRBV7-2
d_gene: TRBD2
CDR3nt: TGTGCCAGCAGCTTAACTAGCGGTCAGCACAATGAGCAGTTCTTC
CDR3aa: CASSLTSGQHNEQFF

j_gene: TRBJ1-6
v_gene: TRBV5-1
d_gene: -
CDR3nt: TGCGCCAGCAGCTTGGGTCCGGCAGATCTTTATAATTCACCCCTCCACTTT
CDR3aa: CASSLGPADLYNSPLHF

j_gene: TRBJ2-2
v_gene: TRBV27
d_gene: TRBD2
CDR3nt: TGTGCCAGCAGTCCCGGGGTAGCGGGGACTTACACCGGGGAGCTGTTTTTT
CDR3aa: CASSPGVAGTYTGELFF

j_gene: TRBJ2-1
v_gene: TRBV29-1
d_gene: TRBD2
CDR3nt: TGCAGCGTTCTTAGTAAGGGACTAGTGAACAATGAGCAGTTCTTC
CDR3aa: CSVLSKGLVNNEQFF

j_gene: TRBJ2-5
v_gene: TRBV19
d_gene: -
CDR3nt: TGTGCCAGTAGTACACGACAGGGAGGGAAAGAGACCCAGTACTTC
CDR3aa: CASSTRQGGKETQYF

j_gene: TRBJ2-6
v_gene: TRBV7-8
d_gene: TRBD2
CDR3nt: TGTGCCAGCAGCTTAGGGACTAGCGGGTTCGCTGGGGCCAACGTCCTGACTTTC
CDR3aa: CASSLGTSGFAGANVLTF

j_gene: TRBJ2-7
v_gene: TRBV7-2
d_gene: -
CDR3nt: TGTGCCAGCAGCCGAGACGGGTACGGCGAGCAGTACTTC
CDR3aa: CASSRDGYGEQYF

j_gene: TRBJ1-1
v_gene: TRBV6-2/TRBV6-3
d_gene: -
CDR3nt: TGTGCCAGCAGTTACCTCAAGGTAGCCCACACTGAAGCTTTCTTT
CDR3aa: CASSYLKVAHTEAFF

j_gene: TRBJ2-7
v_gene: TRBV27
d_gene: -
CDR3nt: TGTGCCAGCAGATGGGGCCCGACCGGAGGCTACGAGCAGTACTTC
CDR3aa: CASRWGPTGGYEQYF

j_gene: TRBJ2-1
v_gene: TRBV25-1
d_gene: -
CDR3nt: TGTGCCAGCAGTGAATTCGGGGGCAATGAGCGGCAGTTCTTC
CDR3aa: CASSEFGGNERQFF

j_gene: TRBJ2-3
v_gene: TRBV11-2
d_gene: -
CDR3nt: TGTGCCAGCAGCTTAGTTGGGTGGGAGGGCACAGATACGCAGTATTTT
CDR3aa: CASSLVGWEGTDTQYF

j_gene: TRBJ1-5
v_gene: TRBV2
d_gene: TRBD1
CDR3nt: TGTGCCAGCAGCCGGGACAGATCAAATCAGCCCCAGCATTTT
CDR3aa: CASSRDRSNQPQHF

j_gene: TRBJ2-5
v_gene: TRBV3-1/TRBV3-2
d_gene: -
CDR3nt: TGTGCCAGCAGCCAAACTTACCAAGAGACCCAGTACTTC
CDR3aa: CASSQTYQETQYF

j_gene: TRBJ2-1
v_gene: TRBV5-1
d_gene: -
CDR3nt: TGCGCCAGCAGCTTGGAGGCGGTGAATACCTACAATGAGCAGTTCTTC
CDR3aa: CASSLEAVNTYNEQFF